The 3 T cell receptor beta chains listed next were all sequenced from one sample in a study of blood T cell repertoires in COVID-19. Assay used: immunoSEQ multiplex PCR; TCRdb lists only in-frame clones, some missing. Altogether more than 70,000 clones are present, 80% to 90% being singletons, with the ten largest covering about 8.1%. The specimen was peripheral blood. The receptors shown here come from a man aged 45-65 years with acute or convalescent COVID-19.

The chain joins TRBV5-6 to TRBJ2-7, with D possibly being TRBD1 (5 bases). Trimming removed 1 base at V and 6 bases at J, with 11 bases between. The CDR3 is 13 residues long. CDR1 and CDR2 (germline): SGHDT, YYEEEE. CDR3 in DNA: TGTGCCAGCAGCTTGATCGGCAGGGCCGAGCAGTACGTC. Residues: CASSLIGRAEQYV.

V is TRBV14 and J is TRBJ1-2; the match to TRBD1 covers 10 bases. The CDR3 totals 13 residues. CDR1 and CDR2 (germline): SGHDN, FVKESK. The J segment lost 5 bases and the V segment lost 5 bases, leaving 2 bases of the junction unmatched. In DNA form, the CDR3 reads TGTGCCAGCAGCTGGACAGGGGGTTATGGCTACACCTTC. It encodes CASSWTGGYGYTF.

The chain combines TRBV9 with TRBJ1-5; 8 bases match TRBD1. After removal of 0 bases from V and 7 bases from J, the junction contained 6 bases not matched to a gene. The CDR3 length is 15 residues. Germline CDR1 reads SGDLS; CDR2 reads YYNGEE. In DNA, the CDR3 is TGTGCCAGCAGCGTAGGGGGACAGGCGGGCCAGCCCCAGCATTTT. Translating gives CASSVGGQAGQPQHF.